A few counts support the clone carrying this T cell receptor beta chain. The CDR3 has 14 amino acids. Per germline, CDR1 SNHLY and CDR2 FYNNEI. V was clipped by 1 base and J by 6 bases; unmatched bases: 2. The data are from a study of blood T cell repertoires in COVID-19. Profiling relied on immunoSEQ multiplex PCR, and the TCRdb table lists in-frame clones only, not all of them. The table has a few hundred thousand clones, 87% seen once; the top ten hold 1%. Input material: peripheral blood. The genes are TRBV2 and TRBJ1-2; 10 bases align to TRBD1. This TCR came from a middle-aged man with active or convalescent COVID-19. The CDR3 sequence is CASSEGQGAHGYTF. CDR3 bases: TGTGCCAGCAGTGAAGGACAGGGGGCTCATGGCTACACCTTC.